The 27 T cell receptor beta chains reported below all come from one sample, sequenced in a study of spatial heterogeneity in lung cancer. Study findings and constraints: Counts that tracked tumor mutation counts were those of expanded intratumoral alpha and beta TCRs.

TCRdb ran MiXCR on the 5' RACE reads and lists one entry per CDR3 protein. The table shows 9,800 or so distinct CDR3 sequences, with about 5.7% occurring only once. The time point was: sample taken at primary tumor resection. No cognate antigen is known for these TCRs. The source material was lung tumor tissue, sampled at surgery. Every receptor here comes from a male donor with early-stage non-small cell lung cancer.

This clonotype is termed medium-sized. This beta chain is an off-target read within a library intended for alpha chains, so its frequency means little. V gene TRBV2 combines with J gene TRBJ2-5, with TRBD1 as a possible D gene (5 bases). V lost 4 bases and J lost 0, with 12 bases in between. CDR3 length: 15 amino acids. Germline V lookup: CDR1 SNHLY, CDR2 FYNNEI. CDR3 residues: CASSGDSEYQETQYF. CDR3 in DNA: TGTGCCAGCAGTGGAGACAGCGAGTACCAAGAGACCCAGTACTTC.

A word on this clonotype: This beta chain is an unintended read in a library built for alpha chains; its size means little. CDR3 sequence reads: CASSQGLAGYTDTQYF. The DNA of the CDR3 is TGCGCCAGCAGCCAGGGTCTAGCGGGATACACAGATACGCAGTATTTT. This rearrangement joins TRBV4-1 to TRBJ2-3; TRBD2 aligns across 9 bases. The V segment lost 3 bases and the J segment 2 bases; nucleotides outside the gene matches: 6. The CDR3 covers 16 residues. The germline V gene encodes CDR1 MGHRA and CDR2 YSYEKL.

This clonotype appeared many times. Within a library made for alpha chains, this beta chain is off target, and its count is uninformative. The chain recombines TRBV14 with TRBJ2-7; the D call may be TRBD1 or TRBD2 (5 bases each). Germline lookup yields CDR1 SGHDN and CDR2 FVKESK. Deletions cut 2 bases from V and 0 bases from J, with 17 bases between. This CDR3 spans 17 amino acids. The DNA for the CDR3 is TGTGCCAGCAGCCAACTCTCGGGACGCCTGACCTCCTACGAGCAGTACTTC. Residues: CASSQLSGRLTSYEQYF. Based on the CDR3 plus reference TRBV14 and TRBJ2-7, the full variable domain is EAGVTQFPSHSVIEKGQTVTLRCDPISGHDNLYWYRRVMGKEIKFLLHFVKESKQDESGMPNNRFLAERTGGTYSTLKVQPAELEDSGVYFCASSQLSGRLTSYEQYFGPGTRLTVT.

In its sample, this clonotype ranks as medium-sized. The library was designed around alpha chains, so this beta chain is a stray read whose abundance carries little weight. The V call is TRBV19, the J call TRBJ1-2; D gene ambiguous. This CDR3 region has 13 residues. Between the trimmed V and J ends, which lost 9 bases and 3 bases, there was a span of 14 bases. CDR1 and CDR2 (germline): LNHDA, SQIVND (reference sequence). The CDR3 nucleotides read TGTGCCAGCACCCGGACCACCCACTATGGCTACACCTTC. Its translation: CASTRTTHYGYTF.

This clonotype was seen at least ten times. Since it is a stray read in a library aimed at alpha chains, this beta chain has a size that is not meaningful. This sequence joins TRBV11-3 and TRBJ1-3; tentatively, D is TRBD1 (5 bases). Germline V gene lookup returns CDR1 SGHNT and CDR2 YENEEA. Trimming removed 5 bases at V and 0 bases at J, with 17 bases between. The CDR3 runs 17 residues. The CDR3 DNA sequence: TGTGCCAGCAGCACCACCGGGACGCCAGACTCTGGAAACACCATATATTTT. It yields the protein CASSTTGTPDSGNTIYF.

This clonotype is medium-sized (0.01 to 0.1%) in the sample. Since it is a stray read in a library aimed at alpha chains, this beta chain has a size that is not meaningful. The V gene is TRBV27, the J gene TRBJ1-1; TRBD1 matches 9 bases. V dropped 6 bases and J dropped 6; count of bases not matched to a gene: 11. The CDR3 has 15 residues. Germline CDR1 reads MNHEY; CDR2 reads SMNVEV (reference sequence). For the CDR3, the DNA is TGTGCCAGCAGCATGACCGGGACAGGGCGCTCTGAAGCTTTCTTT. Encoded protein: CASSMTGTGRSEAFF.

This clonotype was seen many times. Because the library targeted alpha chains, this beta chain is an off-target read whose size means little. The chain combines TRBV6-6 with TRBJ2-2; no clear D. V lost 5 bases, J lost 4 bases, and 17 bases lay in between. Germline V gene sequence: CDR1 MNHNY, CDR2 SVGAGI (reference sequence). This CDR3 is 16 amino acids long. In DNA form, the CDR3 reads TGTGCCAGCAGTCACCGACCCGGGTCCTTCACCGGGGAGCTGTTTTTT. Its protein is CASSHRPGSFTGELFF.

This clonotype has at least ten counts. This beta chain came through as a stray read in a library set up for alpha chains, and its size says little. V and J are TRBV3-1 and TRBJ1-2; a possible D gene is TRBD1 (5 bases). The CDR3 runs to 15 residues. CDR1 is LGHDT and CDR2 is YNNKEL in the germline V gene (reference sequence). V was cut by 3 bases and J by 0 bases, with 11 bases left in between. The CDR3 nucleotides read TGTGCCAGCAGCCACGGGACGCACACTAACTATGGCTACACCTTC. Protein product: CASSHGTHTNYGYTF.

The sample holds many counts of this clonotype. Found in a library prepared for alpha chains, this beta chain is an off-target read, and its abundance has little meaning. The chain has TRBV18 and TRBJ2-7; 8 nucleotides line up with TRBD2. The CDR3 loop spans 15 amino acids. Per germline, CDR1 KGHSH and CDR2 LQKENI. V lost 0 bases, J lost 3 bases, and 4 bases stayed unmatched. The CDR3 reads CASSPPSSGFYEQYF. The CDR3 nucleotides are TGTGCCAGCTCACCACCCTCTAGCGGGTTCTACGAGCAGTACTTC.

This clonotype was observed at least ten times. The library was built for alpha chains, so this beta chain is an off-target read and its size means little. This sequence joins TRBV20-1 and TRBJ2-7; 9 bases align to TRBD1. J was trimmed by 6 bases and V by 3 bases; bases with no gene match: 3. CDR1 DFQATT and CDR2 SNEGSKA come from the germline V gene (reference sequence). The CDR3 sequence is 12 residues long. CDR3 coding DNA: TGCAGTGCTAGGACGGACAGGGGCGAGCAGTACTTC. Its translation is CSARTDRGEQYF.

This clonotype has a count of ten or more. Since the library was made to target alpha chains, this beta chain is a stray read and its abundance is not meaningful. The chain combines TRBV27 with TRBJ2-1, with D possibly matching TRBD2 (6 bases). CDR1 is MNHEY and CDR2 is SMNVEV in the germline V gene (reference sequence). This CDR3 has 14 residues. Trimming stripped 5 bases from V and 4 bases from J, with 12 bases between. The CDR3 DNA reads TGTGCCAGCAGTCCGTGGGGGGAGTACAATGAGCAGTTCTTC. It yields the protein CASSPWGEYNEQFF.

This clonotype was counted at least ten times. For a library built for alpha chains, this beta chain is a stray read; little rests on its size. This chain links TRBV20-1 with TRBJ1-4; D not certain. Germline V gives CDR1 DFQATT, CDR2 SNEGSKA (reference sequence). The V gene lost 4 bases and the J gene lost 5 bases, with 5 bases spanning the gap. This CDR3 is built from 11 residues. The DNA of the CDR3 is TGCAGTGCTACCCGAAATGAAAAACTGTTTTTT. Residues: CSATRNEKLFF.

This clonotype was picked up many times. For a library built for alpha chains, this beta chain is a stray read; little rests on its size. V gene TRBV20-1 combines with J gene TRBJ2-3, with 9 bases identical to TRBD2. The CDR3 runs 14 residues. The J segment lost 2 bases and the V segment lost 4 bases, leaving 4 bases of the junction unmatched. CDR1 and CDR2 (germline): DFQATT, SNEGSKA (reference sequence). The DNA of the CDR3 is TGCAGTGCTAAGGCTAGCGGGGTCACAGATACGCAGTATTTT. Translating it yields CSAKASGVTDTQYF.

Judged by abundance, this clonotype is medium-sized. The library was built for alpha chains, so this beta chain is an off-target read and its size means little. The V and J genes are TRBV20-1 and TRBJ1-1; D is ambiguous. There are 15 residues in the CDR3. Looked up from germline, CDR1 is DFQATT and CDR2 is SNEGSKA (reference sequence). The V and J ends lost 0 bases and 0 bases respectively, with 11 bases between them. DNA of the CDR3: TGCAGTGCTAGAGAATACGACACGGTGAACACTGAAGCTTTCTTT. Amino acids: CSAREYDTVNTEAFF.

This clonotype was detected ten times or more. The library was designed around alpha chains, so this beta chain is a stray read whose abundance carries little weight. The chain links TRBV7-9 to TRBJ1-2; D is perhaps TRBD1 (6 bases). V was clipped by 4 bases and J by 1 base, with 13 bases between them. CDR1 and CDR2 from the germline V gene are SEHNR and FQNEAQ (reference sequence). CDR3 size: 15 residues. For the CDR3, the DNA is TGTGCCAGCAGCTCGACCCGACAGGATAACTATGGCTACACCTTC. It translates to CASSSTRQDNYGYTF.

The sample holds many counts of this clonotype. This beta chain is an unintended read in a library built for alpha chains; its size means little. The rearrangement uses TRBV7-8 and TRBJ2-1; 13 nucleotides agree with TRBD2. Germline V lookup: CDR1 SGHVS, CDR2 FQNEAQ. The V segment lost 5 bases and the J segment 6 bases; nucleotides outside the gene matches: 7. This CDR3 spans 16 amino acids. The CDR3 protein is CASSRRLAGGTNEQFF. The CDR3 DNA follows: TGTGCCAGCAGCAGACGACTAGCGGGGGGAACCAATGAGCAGTTCTTC. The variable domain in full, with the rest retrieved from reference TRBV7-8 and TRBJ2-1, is GAGVSQSPRYKVAKRGQDVALRCDPISGHVSLFWYQQALGQGPEFLTYFQNEAQLDKSGLPSDRFFAERPEGSVSTLKIQRTQQEDSAVYLCASSRRLAGGTNEQFFGPGTRLTVL.

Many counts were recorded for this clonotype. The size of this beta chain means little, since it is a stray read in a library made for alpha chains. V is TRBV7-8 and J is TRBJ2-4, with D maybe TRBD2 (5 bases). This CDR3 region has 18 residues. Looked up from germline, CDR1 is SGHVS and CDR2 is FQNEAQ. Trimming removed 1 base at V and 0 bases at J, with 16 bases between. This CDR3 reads CASSLEIWGGRAKNIQYF. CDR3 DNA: TGTGCCAGCAGCTTAGAAATTTGGGGTGGGAGAGCCAAAAACATTCAGTACTTC.

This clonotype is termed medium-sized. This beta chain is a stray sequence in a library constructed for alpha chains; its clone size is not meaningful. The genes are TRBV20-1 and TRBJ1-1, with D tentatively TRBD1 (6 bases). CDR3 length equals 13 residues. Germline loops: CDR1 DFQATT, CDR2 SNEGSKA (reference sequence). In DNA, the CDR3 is TGCAGCTCGATAGGGGGGGGGCTTACTGAAGCTTTCTTT. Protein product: CSSIGGGLTEAFF.

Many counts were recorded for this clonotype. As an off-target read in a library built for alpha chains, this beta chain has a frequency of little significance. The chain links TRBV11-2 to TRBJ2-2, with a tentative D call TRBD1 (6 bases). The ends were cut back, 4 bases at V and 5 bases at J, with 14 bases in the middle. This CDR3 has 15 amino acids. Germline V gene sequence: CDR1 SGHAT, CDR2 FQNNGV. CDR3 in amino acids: CASSSDRYRTGELFF. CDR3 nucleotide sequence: TGTGCCAGCAGCTCGGACAGATACCGTACCGGGGAGCTGTTTTTT.

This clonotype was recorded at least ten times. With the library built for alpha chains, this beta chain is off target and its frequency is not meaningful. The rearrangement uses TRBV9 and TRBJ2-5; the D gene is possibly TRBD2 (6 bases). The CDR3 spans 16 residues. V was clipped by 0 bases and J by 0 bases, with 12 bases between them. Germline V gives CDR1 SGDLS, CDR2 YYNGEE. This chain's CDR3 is CASSVGRGSYQETQYF. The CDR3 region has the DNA TGTGCCAGCAGCGTAGGTCGGGGGAGTTACCAAGAGACCCAGTACTTC.

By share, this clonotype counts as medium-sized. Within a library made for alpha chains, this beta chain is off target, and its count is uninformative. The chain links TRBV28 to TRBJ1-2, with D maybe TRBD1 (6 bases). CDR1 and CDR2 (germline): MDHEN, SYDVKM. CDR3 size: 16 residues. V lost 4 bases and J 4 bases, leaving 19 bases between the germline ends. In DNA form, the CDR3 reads TGTGCCAGCAGTTCAAACCGGGGGGACACAATCTATGGCTACACCTTC. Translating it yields CASSSNRGDTIYGYTF.

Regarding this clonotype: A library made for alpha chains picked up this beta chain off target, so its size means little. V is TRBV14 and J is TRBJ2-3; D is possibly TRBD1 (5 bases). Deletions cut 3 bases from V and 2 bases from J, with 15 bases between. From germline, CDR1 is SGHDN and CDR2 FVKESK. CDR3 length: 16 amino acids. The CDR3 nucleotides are TGTGCCAGCAGCCAGAGGACAAGGGGATCCACAGATACGCAGTATTTT. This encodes CASSQRTRGSTDTQYF.

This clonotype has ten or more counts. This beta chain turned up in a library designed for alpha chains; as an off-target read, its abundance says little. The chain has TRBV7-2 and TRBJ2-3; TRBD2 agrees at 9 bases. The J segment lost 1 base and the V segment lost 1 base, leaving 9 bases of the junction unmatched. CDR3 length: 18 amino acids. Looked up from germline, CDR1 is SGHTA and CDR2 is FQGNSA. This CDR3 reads CASSLEGGGAFRTDTQYF. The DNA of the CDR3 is TGTGCCAGCAGCTTAGAAGGCGGGGGGGCCTTTCGCACAGATACGCAGTATTTT.

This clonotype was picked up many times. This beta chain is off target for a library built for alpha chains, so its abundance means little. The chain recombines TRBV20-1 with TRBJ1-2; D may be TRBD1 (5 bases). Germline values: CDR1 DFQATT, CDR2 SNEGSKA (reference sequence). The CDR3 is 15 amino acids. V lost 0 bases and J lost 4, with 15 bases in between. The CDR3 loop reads CSARDHGARSYGYTF. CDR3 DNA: TGCAGTGCTAGAGATCACGGGGCCCGAAGCTATGGCTACACCTTC.

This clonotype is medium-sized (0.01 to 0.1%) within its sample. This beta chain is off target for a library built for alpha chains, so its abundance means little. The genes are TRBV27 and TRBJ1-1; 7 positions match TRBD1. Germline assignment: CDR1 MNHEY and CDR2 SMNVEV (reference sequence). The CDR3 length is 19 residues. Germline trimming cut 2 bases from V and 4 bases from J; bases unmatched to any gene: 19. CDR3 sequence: CASSLKGPGQRAWGTEAFF. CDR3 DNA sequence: TGTGCCAGCAGTTTAAAGGGTCCGGGACAGCGGGCCTGGGGCACTGAAGCTTTCTTT.

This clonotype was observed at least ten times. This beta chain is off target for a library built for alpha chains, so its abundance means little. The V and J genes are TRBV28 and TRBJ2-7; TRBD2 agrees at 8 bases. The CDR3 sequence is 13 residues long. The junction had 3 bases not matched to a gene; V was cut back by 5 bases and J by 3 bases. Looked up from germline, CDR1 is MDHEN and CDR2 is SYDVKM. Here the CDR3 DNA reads TGTGCCAGCAGTCCGGGGGGGAACTACGAGCAGTACTTC. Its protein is CASSPGGNYEQYF.

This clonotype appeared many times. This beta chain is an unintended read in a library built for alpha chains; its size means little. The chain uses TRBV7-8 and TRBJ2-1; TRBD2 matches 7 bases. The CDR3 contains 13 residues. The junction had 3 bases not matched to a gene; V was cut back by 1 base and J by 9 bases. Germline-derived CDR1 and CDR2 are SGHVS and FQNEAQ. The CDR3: CASSLGGRGEQFF. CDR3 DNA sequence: TGTGCCAGCAGCTTAGGGGGGAGGGGTGAGCAGTTCTTC.